Given below is one T cell receptor (beta chain) in context. The data originate from a study of blood T cell repertoires in COVID-19. On the study more broadly: Material from acute and convalescent COVID-19 was sourced from the United States, Italy and Spain. PBMCs, B-cell-depleted T cells, or T cells were the source of the cDNA or gDNA that made up the material.

Methods used by the authors: Reference gene primer amplification gave nucleated cell count estimates. Produced via immunoSEQ multiplex PCR; TCRdb's table is partial and in-frame only. V and J calls and clone size are as listed in that table; D and trimming were resolved from the DNA. In the table there are roughly 200,000 clones, about 85% of which are singletons. The sample comprised peripheral blood. The TCR was taken from an elderly woman with acute or convalescent COVID-19.

Here the CDR3 DNA reads TGTGCCAGTAGTATCACTATTTCCCCCGAAAAACTGTTTTTT. This codes for CASSITISPEKLFF. The J gene is TRBJ1-4, the V gene TRBV19; no definite D call. CDR3 size: 14 residues. The V and J ends lost 3 bases and 8 bases respectively, with 13 bases between them. Germline loops: CDR1 LNHDA, CDR2 SQIVND (reference sequence).